A single sample is the source of the 6 T cell receptor beta chains below, sequenced in a study of blood T cell repertoires in COVID-19. Here immunoSEQ multiplex PCR was the method, and the copy in TCRdb shows in-frame clones only, minus some. The sample yields more than 95,000 clones, 75% to 85% seen once. The sample was peripheral blood. These receptors came from a man aged 55-75 years with acute or convalescent COVID-19.

This sequence joins TRBV12-3 or TRBV12-4 and TRBJ2-1, with no clear D. V was clipped by 3 bases and J by 7 bases, with 4 bases between them. The CDR3 runs to 11 residues. The CDR3 DNA sequence: TGTGCCAGCAGTTTCCGGAATGAGCAGTTCTTC. Protein: CASSFRNEQFF.

The chain has TRBV5-4 and TRBJ1-1; D is perhaps TRBD1 (6 bases). Germline V gene lookup returns CDR1 SGHNT and CDR2 YYREEE (reference sequence). This CDR3 has 14 amino acids. V was shortened by 4 bases and J by 4 bases, with 14 bases between the two germline ends. The CDR3 region has the DNA TGTGCCAGCAGCAGAGTAAACAGGGTCACTGAAGCTTTCTTT. The encoded protein is CASSRVNRVTEAFF.

The V call is TRBV6-1, the J call TRBJ1-2; perhaps TRBD1 as D (5 bases). V shed 3 bases and J shed 4 bases, with 6 bases lying between them. The germline CDR1 and CDR2 sequences are MNHNS and SASEGT. The CDR3 consists of 12 residues. CDR3 sequence: CASSDDSYGYTF. As DNA, the CDR3 is TGTGCCAGCAGTGACGACAGCTATGGCTACACCTTC.

The CDR3 reads CASSPLGRLNTEAFF. The CDR3 DNA reads as TGTGCCAGCAGCCCCTTGGGCAGACTGAACACTGAAGCTTTCTTT. This chain links TRBV11-2 with TRBJ1-1, with D unresolved. CDR1 is SGHAT and CDR2 is FQNNGV in the germline V gene. The CDR3 spans 15 residues. The V end lost 5 bases, the J end lost 0 bases, and 13 bases lay between the germline ends. The variable domain in full, with the rest retrieved from reference TRBV11-2 and TRBJ1-1, is EAGVAQSPRYKIIEKRQSVAFWCNPISGHATLYWYQQILGQGPKLLIQFQNNGVVDDSQLPKDRFSAERLKGVDSTLKIQPAKLEDSAVYLCASSPLGRLNTEAFFGQGTRLTVV.

This rearrangement joins TRBV9 to TRBJ1-2; the D gene is possibly TRBD1 (5 bases). The CDR3 is made up of 15 amino acids. The germline CDR1 and CDR2 sequences are SGDLS and YYNGEE. Trimming left V 0 bases short and J 1 base short, with 10 bases between. CDR3 residues: CASSVDDRINYGYTF. The CDR3 coding sequence is TGTGCCAGCAGCGTAGACGACAGAATTAACTATGGCTACACCTTC.

This clone was observed a handful of times. The gene calls are TRBV3-1 (or the pseudogene TRBV3-2) and TRBJ1-2; TRBD1 agrees at 8 bases. Germline CDR1 reads LGHDT; CDR2 reads YNNKEL (reference sequence). The J segment lost 2 bases and the V segment lost 5 bases, leaving 4 bases of the junction unmatched. The CDR3 extends over 14 amino acids. DNA for the CDR3: TGTGCCAGCAGCGAGACAGGGGCGAACTATGGCTACACCTTC. Its protein product is CASSETGANYGYTF.